The 30 T cell receptor beta chains in this list originate from one sample, sequenced in a study of blood T cell repertoires in COVID-19. Only in-frame clones appear in the TCRdb table, and some are missing; sequencing was by immunoSEQ multiplex PCR. The sample yields tens of thousands of clones, about 91% seen once. The sequenced sample was peripheral blood. These receptors were collected from a man aged 40-49 years with COVID-19, enrolled during active disease.

This rearrangement joins TRBV2 to TRBJ2-3; 8 bases agree with TRBD2. Unmatched junction bases numbered 5, after V lost 7 bases and J lost 2 bases. Germline CDR1 is SNHLY and CDR2 is FYNNEI. This CDR3 region has 14 residues. CDR3 coding DNA: TGTGCCAGCACCCAGCGGGGGATCACAGATACGCAGTATTTT. It is translated as CASTQRGITDTQYF.

This sequence joins TRBV15 and TRBJ1-4, with 7 bases lining up with TRBD1. The CDR3 covers 14 residues. Trimming took 6 bases from V and 8 from J; bases not matched to a gene: 9. Germline V CDR1 and CDR2: LNHNV, YYDKDF (reference sequence). The CDR3: CATRPHRGNEKLFF. The CDR3 DNA is TGTGCCACCAGGCCTCACAGGGGTAACGAAAAACTGTTTTTT.

This sequence joins TRBV2 and TRBJ1-1; TRBD1 is a possible D gene (5 bases). There are 14 residues in the CDR3. Trimming cost V 6 bases and J 8 bases, with 19 bases left between them. Germline-derived CDR1 and CDR2 are SNHLY and FYNNEI. CDR3 sequence reads: CASRPLDSSREAFF. In DNA, the CDR3 is TGTGCCAGCAGACCCTTAGACAGCTCTCGGGAAGCTTTCTTT.

V usage is TRBV5-1 and J usage is TRBJ2-7; 11 bases fit TRBD1. The CDR3 is 15 residues long. CDR1 and CDR2 (germline): SGHRS, YFSETQ. Unmatched junction bases numbered 5, after V lost 4 bases and J lost 2 bases. The CDR3 bases are TGCGCCAGCAGCCGTGTGGGACAGGGGGCCTACGAGCAGTACTTC. Amino acid sequence: CASSRVGQGAYEQYF.

This clone was found a few times. The V and J genes are TRBV15 and TRBJ1-1, with TRBD1 matching 7 bases. The germline gives CDR1 LNHNV, CDR2 YYDKDF (reference sequence). The length of the CDR3 is 15 residues. V lost 5 bases to trimming and J lost 3 bases; unmatched junction nucleotides: 9. CDR3 DNA: TGTGCCACCAGCCCGACAGGGACGGTCGACACTGAAGCTTTCTTT. As protein: CATSPTGTVDTEAFF.

The rearrangement links TRBV27 to TRBJ1-2; no clear D. The length of the CDR3 is 11 residues. From germline, CDR1 is MNHEY and CDR2 SMNVEV (reference sequence). V dropped 8 bases and J dropped 5 bases, with 9 bases sitting between them. CDR3 in amino acids: CASGRAYGYTF. The CDR3 DNA reads TGTGCCAGCGGGAGGGCTTATGGCTACACCTTC.

The chain has TRBV3-1 (or the pseudogene TRBV3-2) and TRBJ1-1, with TRBD1 matching over 8 bases. V was clipped by 6 bases and J by 6 bases; unmatched bases: 6. The CDR3 consists of 13 residues. CDR1 is LGHDT and CDR2 is YNNKEL in the germline V gene (reference sequence). The CDR3 DNA reads TGTGCCAGCAGGCGACAGGGGCTAGCTGAAGCTTTCTTT. Translating it yields CASRRQGLAEAFF.

The chain links TRBV3-1 (or the pseudogene TRBV3-2) to TRBJ2-1, with D unresolved. The V end lost 8 bases, the J end lost 0 bases, and 14 bases lay between the germline ends. CDR3 length equals 15 residues. Germline V gene lookup returns CDR1 LGHDT and CDR2 YNNKEL (reference sequence). CDR3 sequence (DNA): TGTGCCAGCCGCACTAAAAGGAGCTCCTACAATGAGCAGTTCTTC. It encodes CASRTKRSSYNEQFF.

The chain links TRBV27 to TRBJ1-6; 9 bases agree with TRBD1. This CDR3 contains 14 residues. The V gene's germline CDR1 is MNHEY and CDR2 SMNVEV (reference sequence). The V and J ends lost 6 bases and 5 bases, in that order; junction bases with no gene match: 2. In DNA form, the CDR3 reads TGTGCCAGCAGGAGGGACAGGGATAATTCACCCCTCCACTTT. This sequence encodes CASRRDRDNSPLHF.

In this sample, this clone turned up once. The chain couples TRBV5-1 to TRBJ2-7; D possibly corresponds to TRBD1 (5 bases). V was pared by 5 bases and J by 2 bases, with 17 bases between. CDR1 is SGHRS and CDR2 is YFSETQ in the germline V gene. The CDR3 is made up of 15 amino acids. DNA of the CDR3: TGCGCCAGCAGGGACACGACTGGGGTAACCTACGAGCAGTACTTC. It yields the protein CASRDTTGVTYEQYF.

V usage is TRBV5-1 and J usage is TRBJ2-5; 8 bases match TRBD1. Germline CDR1 SGHRS, CDR2 YFSETQ. The CDR3 totals 15 residues. With 5 bases clipped from V and 5 bases from J, the junction kept 11 bases outside the gene matches. The CDR3 bases are TGCGCCAGCAGTTATCAGGGGGCCCACCGGGAGACCCAGTACTTC. Its translation is CASSYQGAHRETQYF. Based on the CDR3 plus reference TRBV5-1 and TRBJ2-5, the full variable domain is KAGVTQTPRYLIKTRGQQVTLSCSPISGHRSVSWYQQTPGQGLQFLFEYFSETQRNKGNFPGRFSGRQFSNSRSEMNVSTLELGDSALYLCASSYQGAHRETQYFGPGTRLLVL.

The chain carries TRBV6-5 and TRBJ1-2, with no clear D. The V gene lost 0 bases and the J gene lost 4 bases, with 12 bases spanning the gap. CDR3 length equals 15 residues. CDR1 MNHEY and CDR2 SVGAGI come from the germline V gene. CDR3 sequence (DNA): TGTGCCAGCAGTTACTCGAAAGAGGGCCCCTATGGCTACACCTTC. Translation: CASSYSKEGPYGYTF.

The J gene is TRBJ1-2, the V gene TRBV30; weak D call: TRBD1 (6 bases). Trimming took off 3 bases at V and 0 bases at J, with 11 bases between the two ends. Germline values: CDR1 GTSNPN, CDR2 SVGIG (reference sequence). The CDR3 contains 14 residues. The chain's CDR3 is CAWSAGVTNYGYTF. CDR3 nucleotide sequence: TGTGCCTGGAGCGCAGGGGTTACTAACTATGGCTACACCTTC. Full variable domain (remainder filled in from reference TRBV30 and TRBJ1-2): SQTIHQWPATLVQPVGSPLSLECTVEGTSNPNLYWYRQAAGRGLQLLFYSVGIGQISSEVPQNLSASRPQDRQFILSSKKLLLSDSGFYLCAWSAGVTNYGYTFGSGTRLTVV.

This chain joins TRBV5-1 and TRBJ2-1; TRBD2 might be the D (5 bases). This CDR3 region has 13 residues. CDR1 and CDR2 (germline): SGHRS, YFSETQ. The V end was cut by 4 bases, the J end by 10 bases, with 15 bases between. DNA for the CDR3: TGCGCCAGCAGCCCGTACCCCCGGGAAGAGCAGTTCTTC. This sequence encodes CASSPYPREEQFF.

The chain joins TRBV7-3 to TRBJ2-5; 8 bases line up with TRBD2. Germline CDR1 SGHTA, CDR2 FQGTGA. The CDR3 covers 15 residues. V shed 3 bases, J shed 7 bases, and the junction held 10 bases outside the gene matches. CDR3 loop: CASSLDGGAVGTQYF. CDR3 coding DNA: TGTGCCAGCAGCTTGGACGGGGGGGCCGTAGGGACCCAGTACTTC.

The chain has TRBV5-4 and TRBJ2-6, with TRBD2 as a possible D gene (5 bases). Trimming removed 0 bases at V and 2 bases at J, with 6 bases between. CDR1 SGHNT and CDR2 YYREEE come from the germline V gene (reference sequence). This CDR3 has 15 residues. CDR3 in DNA: TGTGCCAGCAGCTTGGCGGGGACTGGGGCCAACGTCCTGACTTTC. Translation gives CASSLAGTGANVLTF.

This chain joins TRBV7-8 and TRBJ1-5; no firm D call. Looked up from germline, CDR1 is SGHVS and CDR2 is FQNEAQ. Trimming stripped 5 bases from V and 7 bases from J, with 9 bases between. The CDR3 is 12 residues long. As DNA, the CDR3 is TGTGCCAGCAGCCCCGTGAGGCAGCCCCAGCATTTT. Residues: CASSPVRQPQHF.

The chain combines TRBV5-4 with TRBJ1-2; TRBD1 is a possible D gene (5 bases). This CDR3 is built from 15 residues. V was cut by 4 bases and J by 0 bases, with 13 bases left in between. Germline V gives CDR1 SGHNT, CDR2 YYREEE (reference sequence). The CDR3 loop reads CASSSPGLANYGYTF. CDR3 bases: TGTGCCAGCAGCAGTCCAGGGTTGGCTAACTATGGCTACACCTTC.

V and J are TRBV7-9 and TRBJ1-1; 7 bases are a match to TRBD1. The junction had 5 bases not matched to a gene; V was cut back by 3 bases and J by 1 base. CDR3 length: 15 amino acids. CDR1 and CDR2 (germline): SEHNR, FQNEAQ (reference sequence). The CDR3 nucleotides read TGTGCCAGCAGCTTCTACAGGGGAACGAACACTGAAGCTTTCTTT. Translating it yields CASSFYRGTNTEAFF.

This clone has just one count. The V gene is TRBV7-6, the J gene TRBJ2-7, with no clear D. Germline lookup yields CDR1 SGHVS and CDR2 FNYEAQ. The CDR3 is 11 amino acids. Trimming removed 5 bases from V and 5 bases from J, with 7 bases in between. CDR3 nucleotide sequence: TGTGCCAGCAGCCAAACTGACGAGCAGTACTTC. Protein: CASSQTDEQYF.

The rearrangement uses TRBV10-2 and TRBJ1-6, with 7 positions matching TRBD1. This CDR3 has 17 residues. With V trimmed by 2 bases and J by 6 bases, 10 bases remained unmatched. The germline gives CDR1 WSHSY, CDR2 SAAADI. The CDR3 coding sequence is TGCGCCAGCAGTGAGGTTACCGGGACAGCTGGTAATTCACCCCTCCACTTT. It specifies CASSEVTGTAGNSPLHF.

V usage is TRBV19 and J usage is TRBJ2-2; TRBD1 agrees at 12 bases. Germline values: CDR1 LNHDA, CDR2 SQIVND (reference sequence). The trim removed 3 bases at V and 6 bases at J, leaving 5 bases unmatched. There are 16 residues in the CDR3. The CDR3 is CASSIKGQGASGELFF. The CDR3, as DNA: TGTGCCAGTAGTATTAAGGGACAGGGGGCATCCGGGGAGCTGTTTTTT.

The rearrangement links TRBV27 to TRBJ1-6; D ambiguous. CDR1 is MNHEY, CDR2 SMNVEV, per germline (reference sequence). V was clipped by 9 bases and J by 0 bases, with 12 bases between them. The CDR3 extends over 15 amino acids. The DNA of the CDR3 is TGTGCCAGTCCTAAGATCAACTCCTATAATTCACCCCTCCACTTT. It codes for CASPKINSYNSPLHF.

This clone was counted a few times. The genes are TRBV7-9 and TRBJ1-4, with D uncertain. Germline loops: CDR1 SEHNR, CDR2 FQNEAQ (reference sequence). The CDR3 spans 15 residues. The ends were cut back, 1 base at V and 3 bases at J, with 9 bases in the middle. CDR3 region: CASSLGASSNEKLFF. The CDR3 nucleotides read TGTGCCAGCAGCTTAGGGGCCAGTTCTAATGAAAAACTGTTTTTT.

This chain connects TRBV7-6 to TRBJ1-1; the D is unclear. V was shortened by 7 bases and J by 5 bases, with 17 bases between the two germline ends. The V gene's germline CDR1 is SGHVS and CDR2 FNYEAQ. The CDR3 has 14 residues. The DNA for the CDR3 is TGTGCCAGCACGCCTGCTAGCTTTAGAACTGAAGCTTTCTTT. Its protein is CASTPASFRTEAFF. The full variable domain, its missing parts supplied by reference TRBV7-6 and TRBJ1-1, is GAGVSQSPRYKVTKRGQDVALRCDPISGHVSLYWYRQALGQGPEFLTYFNYEAQQDKSGLPNDRFSAERPEGSISTLTIQRTEQRDSAMYRCASTPASFRTEAFFGQGTRLTVV.

This clone has only one observation. The chain combines TRBV5-4 with TRBJ1-2, with a tentative D call TRBD1 (6 bases). Per the germline V gene, CDR1 is SGHNT and CDR2 is YYREEE (reference sequence). With 0 bases removed from V and 6 bases from J, the gap between germline ends came to 9 bases. The CDR3 has 13 amino acids. The CDR3 DNA follows: TGTGCCAGCAGCTTGGACAGGGAGAATGGCTACACCTTC. Residues: CASSLDRENGYTF.

The chain links TRBV6-1 to TRBJ1-4; tentative D call: TRBD1 (6 bases). There are 15 residues in the CDR3. Germline CDR1 reads MNHNS; CDR2 reads SASEGT. V lost 3 bases to trimming and J lost 5 bases, with 13 bases between them. The CDR3 DNA reads TGTGCCAGCAGTGACCAAGGGGGTGTAAATGAAAAACTGTTTTTT. This gives the protein CASSDQGGVNEKLFF.

In DNA form, the CDR3 reads TGTGCCAGCACGGTGGGGGCAGAAAATTCACCCCTCCACTTT. Translation gives CASTVGAENSPLHF. V gene TRBV28 combines with J gene TRBJ1-6; perhaps TRBD1 as D (6 bases). This CDR3 has 14 amino acids. The ends were cut back, 7 bases at V and 7 bases at J, with 14 bases in the middle. Germline lookup yields CDR1 MDHEN and CDR2 SYDVKM.

V gene TRBV7-9 combines with J gene TRBJ2-1, with 11 positions matching TRBD2. Germline V CDR1 and CDR2: SEHNR, FQNEAQ (reference sequence). The CDR3 is 17 amino acids. V was clipped by 2 bases and J by 1 base; unmatched bases: 4. The DNA of the CDR3 is TGTGCCAGCAGCTTACCAACTAGCGGGGGATCCTACAATGAGCAGTTCTTC. Translated: CASSLPTSGGSYNEQFF. Based on the CDR3 plus reference TRBV7-9 and TRBJ2-1, the full variable domain is DTGVSQNPRHKITKRGQNVTFRCDPISEHNRLYWYRQTLGQGPEFLTYFQNEAQLEKSRLLSDRFSAERPKGSFSTLEIQRTEQGDSAMYLCASSLPTSGGSYNEQFFGPGTRLTVL.

The rearrangement joins TRBV6-5 to TRBJ2-2, with TRBD1 as a possible D gene (6 bases). The CDR3 contains 13 residues. The germline V gene has CDR1 MNHEY and CDR2 SVGAGI. V was shortened by 11 bases and J by 4 bases, with 14 bases between the two germline ends. The CDR3 DNA follows: TGTGCCTGTCGTTCAGGGGTCACCGGGGAGCTGTTTTTT. Translation gives CACRSGVTGELFF.